This TCR beta chain was retrieved from a study of blood T cell repertoires in COVID-19. The overall study: Spain, Italy and the United States supplied samples that represented acute and convalescent COVID-19.

Sequencing was performed with immunoSEQ multiplex PCR; in TCRdb, only in-frame clones are kept and a portion is missing. The sample contains 120,000 or so clones, 72% of which appear only once. V was clipped by 6 bases and J by 4 bases, with 14 bases between them. Germline CDR1 is SGHRS and CDR2 is YFSETQ. CDR3 length: 14 amino acids. This clone was found many times. This TCR was sampled from a woman in her sixties or seventies with acute or convalescent COVID-19. Input material: peripheral blood. The rearrangement links TRBV5-1 to TRBJ1-3; D is perhaps TRBD1 (5 bases). CDR3 amino acids: CASKPGFSGNTIYF. Here the CDR3 DNA reads TGCGCCAGCAAGCCAGGGTTTTCCGGAAACACCATATATTTT.